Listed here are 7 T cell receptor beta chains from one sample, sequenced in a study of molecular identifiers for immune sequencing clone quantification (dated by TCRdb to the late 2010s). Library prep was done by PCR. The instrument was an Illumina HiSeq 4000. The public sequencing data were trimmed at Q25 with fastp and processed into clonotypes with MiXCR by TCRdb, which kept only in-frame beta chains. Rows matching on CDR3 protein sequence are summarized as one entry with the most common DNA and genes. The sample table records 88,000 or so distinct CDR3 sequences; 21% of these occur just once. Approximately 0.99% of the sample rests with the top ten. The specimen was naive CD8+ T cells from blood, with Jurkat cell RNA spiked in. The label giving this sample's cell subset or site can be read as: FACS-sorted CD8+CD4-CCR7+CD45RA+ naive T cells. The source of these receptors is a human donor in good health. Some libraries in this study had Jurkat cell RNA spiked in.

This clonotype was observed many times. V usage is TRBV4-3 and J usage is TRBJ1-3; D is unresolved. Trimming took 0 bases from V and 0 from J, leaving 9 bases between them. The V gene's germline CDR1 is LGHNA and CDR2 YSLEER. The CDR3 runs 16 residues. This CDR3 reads CASSQDMTNSGNTIYF. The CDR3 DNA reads TGCGCCAGCAGCCAAGATATGACAAACTCTGGAAACACCATATATTTT.

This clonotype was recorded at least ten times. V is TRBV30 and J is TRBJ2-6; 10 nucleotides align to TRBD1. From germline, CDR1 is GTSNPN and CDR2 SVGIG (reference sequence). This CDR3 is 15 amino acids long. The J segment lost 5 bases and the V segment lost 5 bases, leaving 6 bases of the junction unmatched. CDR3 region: CAWEGQGVWANVLTF. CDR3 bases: TGTGCCTGGGAAGGACAGGGGGTCTGGGCCAACGTCCTGACTTTC. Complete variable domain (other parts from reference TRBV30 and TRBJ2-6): SQTIHQWPATLVQPVGSPLSLECTVEGTSNPNLYWYRQAAGRGLQLLFYSVGIGQISSEVPQNLSASRPQDRQFILSSKKLLLSDSGFYLCAWEGQGVWANVLTFGAGSRLTVL.

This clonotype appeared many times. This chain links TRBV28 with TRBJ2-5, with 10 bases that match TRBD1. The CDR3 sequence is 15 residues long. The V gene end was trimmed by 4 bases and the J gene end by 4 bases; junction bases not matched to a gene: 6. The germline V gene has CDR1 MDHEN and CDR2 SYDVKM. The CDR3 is CASSSLRTGGETQYF. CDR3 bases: TGTGCCAGCAGTTCCCTTCGGACAGGGGGAGAGACCCAGTACTTC.

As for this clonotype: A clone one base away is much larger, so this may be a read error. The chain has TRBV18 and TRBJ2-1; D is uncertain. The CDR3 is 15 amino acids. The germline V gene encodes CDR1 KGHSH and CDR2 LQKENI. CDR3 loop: CASSPASPAYNEQSF. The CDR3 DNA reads TGTGCCAGCTCACCAGCTTCTCCCGCCTACAATGAGCAGTCCTTC.

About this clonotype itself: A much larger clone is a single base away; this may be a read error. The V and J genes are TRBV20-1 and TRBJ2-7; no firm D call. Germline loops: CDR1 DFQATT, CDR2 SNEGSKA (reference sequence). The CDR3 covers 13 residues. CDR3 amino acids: CSATGPHSYEQHF. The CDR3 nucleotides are TGCAGTGCTACCGGACCACACTCCTACGAGCAGCACTTC.

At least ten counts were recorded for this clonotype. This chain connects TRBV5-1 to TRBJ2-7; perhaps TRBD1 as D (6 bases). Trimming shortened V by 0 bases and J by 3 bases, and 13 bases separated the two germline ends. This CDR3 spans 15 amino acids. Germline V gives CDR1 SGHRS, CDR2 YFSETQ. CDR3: CASSLAQGIIYEQYF. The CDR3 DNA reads TGCGCCAGCAGCTTGGCTCAGGGGATAATCTACGAGCAGTACTTC.

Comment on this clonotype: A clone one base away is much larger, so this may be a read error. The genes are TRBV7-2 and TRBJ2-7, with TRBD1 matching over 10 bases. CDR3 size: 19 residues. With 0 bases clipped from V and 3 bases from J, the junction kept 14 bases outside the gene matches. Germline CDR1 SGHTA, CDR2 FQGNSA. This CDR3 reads CASSLAMTETGTGDYEQYF. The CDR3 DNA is TGTGCCAGCAGCTTAGCGATGACCGAAACCGGGACAGGGGACTACGAGCAGTACTTC.